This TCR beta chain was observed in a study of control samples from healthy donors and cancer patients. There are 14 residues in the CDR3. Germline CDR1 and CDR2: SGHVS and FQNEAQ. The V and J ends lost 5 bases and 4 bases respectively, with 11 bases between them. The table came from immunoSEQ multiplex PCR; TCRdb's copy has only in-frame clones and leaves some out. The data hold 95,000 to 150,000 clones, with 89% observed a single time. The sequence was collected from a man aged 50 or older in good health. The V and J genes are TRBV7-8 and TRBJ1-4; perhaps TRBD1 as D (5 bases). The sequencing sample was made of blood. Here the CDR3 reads CASSSRDVNEKLFF. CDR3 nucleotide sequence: TGTGCCAGCAGCAGCCGGGACGTTAATGAAAAACTGTTTTTT.